The rows below give T cell receptor beta chains drawn from one sample of a study of CD8+ T cells in alopecia areata. Produced via immunoSEQ multiplex PCR; TCRdb's table is partial and in-frame only. This table holds 130,000 to 150,000 clones, roughly 44% found once. The specimen sequenced was CD4+ T cells sorted from blood. Receptor source: a human donor with alopecia areata. Each CDR3 is given with its conserved first and last residue. The order of the fields is V gene, D gene, J gene, clone size, CDR3 DNA, CDR3 protein. D genes are given only for firm matches. Some rows have no size entry. The others give once, few or many, or a class for an expanded clone.

>TRBV30|-|TRBJ2-1|-
TGTGCCTGGACAGCCTTCAATGAGCAGTTCTTC
CAWTAFNEQFF
>TRBV29-1|TRBD1|TRBJ2-7|-
TGCAGCGTTGAATTTTTGGACAGGGTATTTTTC
CSVEFLDRVFF
>TRBV9|-|TRBJ1-1|few
TGTGCCAGCAGCCCACGAATTATGGGACCCCCCACTGAAGCTTTCTTT
CASSPRIMGPPTEAFF
>TRBV25-1|-|TRBJ1-2|-
TGTGCCAGCGCAGGGGTAGGGAGGAACTATGGCTACACCTTC
CASAGVGRNYGYTF
>TRBV27|TRBD2|TRBJ2-7|-
TGTGCCAGCAAGTTGCTGGGACTAGCGGGCGACTCCTACGAGCAGTACTTC
CASKLLGLAGDSYEQYF
>TRBV29-1|-|TRBJ2-3|-
TGCAGCGTTGGTTGGTCACCCCATACGCAGTATTTT
CSVGWSPHTQYF
>TRBV7-9|-|TRBJ1-1|few
TGTGCCAGCAGCTTAGGGTTGGGGGGGCATGTCACTGAAGCTTTCTTT
CASSLGLGGHVTEAFF
>TRBV7-3|-|TRBJ2-7|few
TGTGCCAGCAGCTTAGGTGGCTCCGACTACGAGCAGTACTTC
CASSLGGSDYEQYF
>TRBV7-8|-|TRBJ2-1|-
TGTGCCAGCAGCATAGCAACGTCTTACAATGAGCAGTTCTTC
CASSIATSYNEQFF
>TRBV29-1|-|TRBJ2-3|-
TGCAGCGTTGAGGCTAGCCATACGCAGTATTTT
CSVEASHTQYF
>TRBV19|TRBD1|TRBJ2-5|-
TGTGCCAGTAGTTCGACGACAGGGTTAGGAGAGACCCAGTACTTC
CASSSTTGLGETQYF
>TRBV29-1|-|TRBJ1-3|-
TGCAGCGTCCAACAGCAGGGAGGAGGAAACACCATATATTTT
CSVQQQGGGNTIYF
>TRBV28|-|TRBJ2-7|-
TGTGCCAGCAGTTTGGGAGCGCGGGGCTACGAGCAGTACTTC
CASSLGARGYEQYF
>TRBV30|TRBD1|TRBJ1-5|-
TGTGCCTGGAGTGGGACAGGGGACAATCAGCCCCAGCATTTT
CAWSGTGDNQPQHF
>TRBV28|-|TRBJ2-3|-
TGTGCCAGCAGTTTCGGGTCGGGAACAAGCACAGATACGCAGTATTTT
CASSFGSGTSTDTQYF